Each of the 23 T cell receptor beta chains below was sequenced from the same sample in a study of blood T cell repertoires in COVID-19. Assay: immunoSEQ multiplex PCR; the TCRdb copy retains only in-frame clones and omits some. The sample carries about 230,000 clones, nearly 85% recorded once. Sequenced sample: peripheral blood. The receptors originated from a woman aged 25 to 45 with COVID-19, enrolled during active disease.

The V and J genes are TRBV5-1 and TRBJ2-3, with TRBD1 identical over 9 bases. CDR3 size: 16 residues. Germline V CDR1 and CDR2: SGHRS, YFSETQ. V shed 3 bases, J shed 4 bases, and the junction held 9 bases outside the gene matches. The CDR3 is CASSSRDRAWADTQYF. CDR3 sequence (DNA): TGCGCCAGCAGCTCCAGGGACAGGGCATGGGCAGATACGCAGTATTTT. Full variable domain (outside the CDR3, taken from reference TRBV5-1 and TRBJ2-3): KAGVTQTPRYLIKTRGQQVTLSCSPISGHRSVSWYQQTPGQGLQFLFEYFSETQRNKGNFPGRFSGRQFSNSRSEMNVSTLELGDSALYLCASSSRDRAWADTQYFGPGTRLTVL.

This clone was observed many times. This rearrangement joins TRBV3-1 (or the pseudogene TRBV3-2) to TRBJ2-7; 13 nucleotides line up with TRBD2. Germline CDR1 LGHDT, CDR2 YNNKEL (reference sequence). This CDR3 contains 15 residues. Germline trimming cut 4 bases from V and 7 bases from J; bases unmatched to any gene: 7. The CDR3: CASSRGTSGMVEQYF. The CDR3 DNA is TGTGCCAGCAGCCGAGGGACTAGCGGGATGGTTGAGCAGTACTTC.

The chain uses TRBV29-1 and TRBJ1-1; D might be TRBD1 (5 bases). Trimming stripped 4 bases from V and 5 bases from J, with 8 bases between. The CDR3 contains 11 residues. CDR1 and CDR2 from the germline V gene are SQVTM and ANQGSEA. The CDR3 loop is CSVGRTTEAFF. The CDR3 bases are TGCAGCGTTGGTCGGACAACTGAAGCTTTCTTT.

The rearrangement joins TRBV5-6 to TRBJ2-1; no firm D call. V gave up 7 bases and J gave up 4 bases, with 9 bases separating them. From germline, CDR1 is SGHDT and CDR2 YYEEEE. The CDR3 consists of 12 residues. This CDR3 is CASRTVYNEQFF. In DNA, the CDR3 is TGTGCCAGCCGCACAGTTTACAATGAGCAGTTCTTC.

The CDR3 nucleotides read TGTGCCAGCAGTAGGGAGATCCCGGGCTCTGGCTACACCTTC. This codes for CASSREIPGSGYTF. The genes are TRBV2 and TRBJ1-2; unclear D gene. The germline V and J ends were trimmed by 5 bases and 7 bases, with 17 bases remaining between them. In germline, CDR1 is SNHLY, CDR2 FYNNEI. The CDR3 sequence is 14 residues long.

This clone was observed a handful of times. The chain employs TRBV7-3 and TRBJ2-7; TRBD2 aligns across 8 bases. J was trimmed by 6 bases and V by 3 bases; bases with no gene match: 4. The CDR3 extends over 13 amino acids. The germline V gene has CDR1 SGHTA and CDR2 FQGTGA. The CDR3 protein is CASSFGTSGEQYF. CDR3 coding DNA: TGTGCCAGCAGCTTCGGGACTAGTGGCGAGCAGTACTTC.

This chain uses TRBV5-3 with TRBJ2-5; TRBD1 might be the D (5 bases). TRBV5-3 is annotated as an ORF whose role is uncertain. V was shortened by 3 bases and J by 1 base, with 34 bases between the two germline ends. The CDR3 is 22 amino acids. The CDR3 nucleotides read TGTGCCAGAAGCTACTATTACAGGTGTCCTTGCCCTCCCACCATCATCCAAGAGACCCAGTACTTC. This gives the protein CARSYYYRCPCPPTIIQETQYF.

This clone occurred once. The rearrangement uses TRBV7-9 and TRBJ2-3, with a tentative D call TRBD1 (7 bases). Trimming removed 3 bases from V and 6 bases from J, with 16 bases in between. The CDR3 has 15 residues. Germline V gene lookup returns CDR1 SEHNR and CDR2 FQNEAQ (reference sequence). This CDR3 is CASSLGGQPGDTQYF. The CDR3 nucleotides are TGTGCCAGCAGCTTGGGGGGACAGCCAGGCGATACGCAGTATTTT.

V usage is TRBV27 and J usage is TRBJ2-1; the match to TRBD1 covers 10 bases. CDR1 MNHEY and CDR2 SMNVEV come from the germline V gene (reference sequence). The ends lost 3 bases at V and 6 bases at J; junction bases unmatched: 8. This CDR3 comprises 16 residues. In nucleotides, the CDR3 is TGTGCCAGCAGTTTCGTGGTGGGACAGGGGCGCAATGAGCAGTTCTTC. Residues: CASSFVVGQGRNEQFF.

The rearrangement joins TRBV13 to TRBJ2-3, with D tentatively TRBD1 (5 bases). V lost 0 bases to trimming and J lost 1 base, with 5 bases between them. The CDR3 contains 14 residues. CDR1 PRHDT and CDR2 FYEKMQ come from the germline V gene (reference sequence). The CDR3 bases are TGTGCCAGCAGCTTAGGACAGGGCACAGATACGCAGTATTTT. It is translated as CASSLGQGTDTQYF.

In its sample, this clone was seen a few times. This chain connects TRBV5-1 to TRBJ2-1, with 8 bases that match TRBD1. V shed 5 bases, J shed 7 bases, and the junction held 11 bases outside the gene matches. The CDR3 totals 15 residues. CDR1 is SGHRS and CDR2 is YFSETQ in the germline V gene. CDR3 sequence (DNA): TGCGCCAGCAGTGACGACAGGGGACGGGGGAATGAGCAGTTCTTC. Encoded protein: CASSDDRGRGNEQFF.

The J gene is TRBJ2-5, the V gene TRBV6-5, with TRBD2 matching 14 bases. V was pared by 4 bases and J by 5 bases, with 6 bases of the junction left unmatched. This CDR3 comprises 16 residues. Germline CDR1 and CDR2: MNHEY and SVGAGI. The CDR3 DNA is TGTGCCAGCAGTTCCGGACTAGCGGGGGGTGAGGAGACCCAGTACTTC. It codes for CASSSGLAGGEETQYF.

The V gene is TRBV6-2 or TRBV6-3, the J gene TRBJ2-5; D call uncertain. Germline V gene data show CDR1 as MNHEY and CDR2 as SVGEGT. Trimming removed 1 base at V and 13 bases at J, with 10 bases between. This CDR3 comprises 11 residues. In nucleotides, the CDR3 is TGTGCCAGCAGTTACTTCGGTGTCACGTACTTC. Its translation: CASSYFGVTYF.

V gene TRBV5-1 combines with J gene TRBJ1-1, with D uncertain. Per germline, CDR1 SGHRS and CDR2 YFSETQ. Trimming took 0 bases from V and 0 from J, leaving 9 bases between them. The CDR3 loop spans 15 amino acids. CDR3 loop: CASSLVGSMNTEAFF. Here the CDR3 DNA reads TGCGCCAGCAGCTTGGTGGGGAGTATGAACACTGAAGCTTTCTTT. Full variable domain (remainder filled in from reference TRBV5-1 and TRBJ1-1): KAGVTQTPRYLIKTRGQQVTLSCSPISGHRSVSWYQQTPGQGLQFLFEYFSETQRNKGNFPGRFSGRQFSNSRSEMNVSTLELGDSALYLCASSLVGSMNTEAFFGQGTRLTVV.

The chain uses TRBV6-4 and TRBJ2-1, with a possible D match to TRBD2 (6 bases). The CDR3 totals 16 residues. CDR1 MRHNA and CDR2 SNTAGT come from the germline V gene. Trimming took 5 bases from V and 0 from J, leaving 14 bases between them. CDR3 DNA sequence: TGTGCCAGCAGTCGTGATGGGGGGAGCTCCTACAATGAGCAGTTCTTC. It is translated as CASSRDGGSSYNEQFF.

The rearrangement joins TRBV7-9 to TRBJ1-4; TRBD1 might be the D (6 bases). Germline V gene sequence: CDR1 SEHNR, CDR2 FQNEAQ (reference sequence). The ends were cut back, 5 bases at V and 0 bases at J, with 13 bases in the middle. There are 16 residues in the CDR3. CDR3 coding DNA: TGTGCCAGCAGCCCGCGGGGGGCGGCAACTAATGAAAAACTGTTTTTT. Translating gives CASSPRGAATNEKLFF.

This chain links TRBV5-8 with TRBJ1-2, with 11 positions matching TRBD1. Germline trimming cut 2 bases from V and 7 bases from J; bases unmatched to any gene: 13. The CDR3 covers 17 residues. CDR1 is SGHTS, CDR2 YDEGEE, per germline. The CDR3 DNA follows: TGTGCCAGCAGCTTCACGAGGACAGGGGGCGCCCCGGGTGGCTACACCTTC. It codes for CASSFTRTGGAPGGYTF.

V usage is TRBV2 and J usage is TRBJ2-5, with 9 bases fitting TRBD2. The germline V gene encodes CDR1 SNHLY and CDR2 FYNNEI. The CDR3 has 15 amino acids. V gave up 7 bases and J gave up 7 bases; unmatched junction bases: 13. The CDR3 sequence: CASTRQLAGQGTQYF. The CDR3 nucleotides are TGTGCCAGCACCCGTCAGCTAGCGGGGCAGGGGACCCAGTACTTC.

J is TRBJ2-1 and V is TRBV5-1; TRBD2 matches 10 bases. Per the germline V gene, CDR1 is SGHRS and CDR2 is YFSETQ. The CDR3 loop spans 17 amino acids. V shed 0 bases, J shed 1 base, and the junction held 4 bases outside the gene matches. The CDR3 DNA is TGCGCCAGCAGCTTGGTTCTAGCGGGGGAATCCTACAATGAGCAGTTCTTC. This sequence encodes CASSLVLAGESYNEQFF. The whole variable domain, filled in from reference TRBV5-1 and TRBJ2-1, reads KAGVTQTPRYLIKTRGQQVTLSCSPISGHRSVSWYQQTPGQGLQFLFEYFSETQRNKGNFPGRFSGRQFSNSRSEMNVSTLELGDSALYLCASSLVLAGESYNEQFFGPGTRLTVL.

The chain uses TRBV6-5 and TRBJ1-4; 7 bases are shared with TRBD1. The ends lost 0 bases at V and 4 bases at J; junction bases unmatched: 2. Germline loops: CDR1 MNHEY, CDR2 SVGAGI. This CDR3 is 15 amino acids long. Here the CDR3 reads CASSYSRDSNEKLFF. For the CDR3, the DNA is TGTGCCAGCAGTTACTCGAGGGACAGTAATGAAAAACTGTTTTTT.

This clone appeared once. The rearrangement links TRBV15 to TRBJ1-1; TRBD1 is a possible D gene (5 bases). Trimming left V 0 bases short and J 2 bases short, with 10 bases between. In germline, CDR1 is LNHNV, CDR2 YYDKDF (reference sequence). The CDR3 covers 15 residues. In DNA, the CDR3 is TGTGCCACCAGCAGAGACAGGGCCCTCAACACTGAAGCTTTCTTT. Its translation: CATSRDRALNTEAFF.

The V gene is TRBV9, the J gene TRBJ2-3; 7 nucleotides match TRBD2. Trimming took 4 bases from V and 4 from J; bases not matched to a gene: 6. The CDR3 contains 14 residues. Germline-derived CDR1 and CDR2 are SGDLS and YYNGEE. As DNA, the CDR3 is TGTGCCAGCAGCCCTAGGGAGGGATCAGATACGCAGTATTTT. Translated, it gives CASSPREGSDTQYF.

CDR3 nucleotides: TGTGCCAGCTCCAAGGGTACAGGGGCGTTCTATGGCTACACCTTC. It is translated as CASSKGTGAFYGYTF. J is TRBJ1-2 and V is TRBV3-1 (or the pseudogene TRBV3-2), with TRBD1 identical over 7 bases. CDR1 is LGHDT, CDR2 YNNKEL, per germline (reference sequence). The CDR3 is 15 amino acids. The ends lost 8 bases at V and 4 bases at J; junction bases unmatched: 13.